These T cell receptor beta chains were read from a single sample in a study of graft-versus-host responses after intestinal transplantation. TCRdb's table, derived via immunoSEQ multiplex PCR, lists solely in-frame clones and lacks some. The sample has about 100,000 clones, 75% to 95% seen once; the top ten hold around 16%. Source: PBMCs, taken approximately 470 days after intestinal transplant. The receptors derive from a human patient who received an intestinal transplant, so some T cells may come from the graft donor. CDR3s include the opening cysteine and the closing phenylalanine or tryptophan. D genes are given only for firm matches. The size of a clone is reported for some rows only, either as once, few or many, or as a class for expanded clones.

j_call v_call clone_size d_call cdr3_nt cdr3_aa
TRBJ1-5 TRBV2 . . TGTGCCAGCAGTGAGGGCGATCAGCCCCAGCATTTT CASSEGDQPQHF
TRBJ1-6 TRBV5-6 . . TGTGCCAGCAGCTTCATGGGGTATAATTCACCCCTCCACTTT CASSFMGYNSPLHF
TRBJ1-2 TRBV2 . . TGTGCCAGCATGGTGGCCAGAGGCTACACCTTC CASMVARGYTF
TRBJ2-7 TRBV29-1 . . TGCAGCGTTGGAGGGGGAGTAGGCTACGGGCAGTACTTC CSVGGGVGYGQYF
TRBJ2-7 TRBV7-3 . . TGTGCCAGCAGCTCCGGACGTAAGCAGTACTTC CASSSGRKQYF
TRBJ2-1 TRBV6-5 . . TGTGCCAGCGGAGGGGGGGCTTCTTACAATGAGCAGTTCTTC CASGGGASYNEQFF
TRBJ1-4 TRBV6-1 . . TGTGCCAGCAGTGAAGGGTGGGGCACGGGGGAAAAACTGTTTTTT CASSEGWGTGEKLFF
TRBJ1-4 TRBV29-1 once TRBD1 TGCAGCGGACAGGGAGCTAATGAAAAACTGTTTTTT CSGQGANEKLFF
TRBJ1-1 TRBV5-1 . . TGCGCCAGCAGCTTGGCCTTAGGGATGAACACTGAAGCTTTCTTT CASSLALGMNTEAFF
TRBJ2-7 TRBV13 . TRBD1 TGTGCCAGCAGCCCCGGGACAGACTACGAGCAGTACTTC CASSPGTDYEQYF
TRBJ1-4 TRBV5-1 . . TGCGCCAGCAGCTTGGGCCTGGGAGGGGAAAAACTGTTTTTT CASSLGLGGEKLFF
TRBJ2-1 TRBV27 . . TGTGCCAGCAGTTTACCAGGGGTGGCCTACAATGAGCAGTTCTTC CASSLPGVAYNEQFF
TRBJ2-1 TRBV5-1 . . TGCGCCAGCAGCGCGGGACCCACCTCCTACAATGAGCAGTTCTTC CASSAGPTSYNEQFF
TRBJ1-4 TRBV6-5 . . TGTGCCACAAAAACAACTAATGAAAAACTGTTTTTT CATKTTNEKLFF
TRBJ1-1 TRBV11-3 once . TGTGCCAGCAGCTTCGGCAGGAACACTGAAGCTTTCTTT CASSFGRNTEAFF
TRBJ1-1 TRBV4-1 . TRBD1 TGCGCCAGCAGCCCGCAGACAGGGGGTAATGAAGCTTTCTTT CASSPQTGGNEAFF
TRBJ1-5 TRBV7-9 . . TGTGCCAGCAGCTTTGCAGGGAATAATCAGCCCCAGCATTTT CASSFAGNNQPQHF
TRBJ1-2 TRBV7-9 . . TGTGCCAGCAGCTTAGCTGGCGGAACTAACTATGGCTACACCTTC CASSLAGGTNYGYTF
TRBJ1-1 TRBV19 . . TGTGCCAGTAGTATAGGATCCGCGACTGAAGCTTTCTTT CASSIGSATEAFF
TRBJ2-1 TRBV19 . . TGTGCCAGTAGTCCCCCTCGGAGGGACAATGAGCAGTTCTTC CASSPPRRDNEQFF
TRBJ2-1 TRBV9 . TRBD2 TGTGCCAGCAGCGTAGGAGCGGGGGGGCGGAGCTCCTACAATGAGCAGTTCTTC CASSVGAGGRSSYNEQFF
TRBJ2-7 TRBV6-5 . . TGTGCCAGCAGTTACGAGGGGGCCTACGAGCAGTACTTC CASSYEGAYEQYF
TRBJ1-2 TRBV9 . . TGTGCCAGCAGCCCCTTGGCCGCTAACTATGGCTACACCTTC CASSPLAANYGYTF
TRBJ2-7 TRBV2 once . TGTGCCGATCGATCGGGGTACGAGCAGTACTTC CADRSGYEQYF
TRBJ2-7 TRBV28 . TRBD2 TGTGCCAGCAGTTCCTACACGGGGGGAGCTTCCTACGAGCAGTACTTC CASSSYTGGASYEQYF
TRBJ2-1 TRBV7-9 . . TGTGCCAGCAGCTTAACCAATGAGCAGTTCTTC CASSLTNEQFF
TRBJ2-7 TRBV7-2 . . TGTGCCAGCAGCAGGGGCGAGACCTACGAGCAGTACTTC CASSRGETYEQYF
TRBJ2-7 TRBV6-5 . TRBD1 TGTGCCAGCAGTTACTCGGGGCAGGGGGCGCCCCACGAGCAGTACTTC CASSYSGQGAPHEQYF
TRBJ2-7 TRBV7-2 once TRBD1 TGTGCCAGCAGCTTGGACAGGGGGTACGAGCAGTACTTC CASSLDRGYEQYF
TRBJ2-5 TRBV19 . TRBD1 TGTGCCAGTAGCGCCCGACAGGGTGGTGAGACCCAGTACTTC CASSARQGGETQYF
TRBJ1-1 TRBV7-9 . . TGTGCCAGCAGCTTCAGGGATTTGAACGGTTTCTTT CASSFRDLNGFF
TRBJ1-6 TRBV19 . . TGTGCCAGTAGTACCGGACAGTCGAATAGGTCACCCCTCCACTTT CASSTGQSNRSPLHF
TRBJ2-5 TRBV6-1 . TRBD1 TGTGCCAGCAGGGGAGGACAGGGCCGTCAAGAGACCCAGTACTTC CASRGGQGRQETQYF
TRBJ2-6 TRBV27 . TRBD1 TGTGCCAGCAGTTTGTGGACAGGGGCGTCCTCTGGGGCCAACGTCCTGACTTTC CASSLWTGASSGANVLTF
TRBJ2-7 TRBV5-1 . TRBD1 TGCGCCAGCAGCTGGGACAGCTCAAGGCGCTACGAGCAGTACTTC CASSWDSSRRYEQYF
TRBJ1-6 TRBV7-9 . TRBD1 TGTGCCAGCAGCCTCCGGGACAGGGAGGGGAATTCACCCCTCCACTTT CASSLRDREGNSPLHF
TRBJ1-1 TRBV6-5 . TRBD1 TGTGCCAGCAGTGACTCAGGGGGGCCGAACACTGAAGCTTTCTTT CASSDSGGPNTEAFF
TRBJ1-5 TRBV15 few . TGTGCCACCAGCAGGGGGTTGCAGGGAGGCAATCAGCCCCAGCATTTT CATSRGLQGGNQPQHF
TRBJ2-1 TRBV7-9 . TRBD2 TGTGCCAGCACCCCCCGGGGACTAGGCTCCTACAATGAGCAGTTCTTC CASTPRGLGSYNEQFF
TRBJ2-7 TRBV5-8 . . TGTGCCAGCGACCGGGGGACCTCCTACGAGCAGTACTTC CASDRGTSYEQYF
TRBJ2-1 TRBV7-3 . TRBD2 TGTGCCAGCAGCTTAGAGGGGACTAGCGGCAATGAGCAGTTCTTC CASSLEGTSGNEQFF
TRBJ1-5 TRBV6-5 . . TGTGCCAGCAGTTACTCCGCAGGGTTCAATCAGCCCCAGCATTTT CASSYSAGFNQPQHF
TRBJ2-7 TRBV16 . . TGTGCCAGCAGCCAACAGTTGGACCCAACCTACGAGCAGTACTTC CASSQQLDPTYEQYF
TRBJ2-3 TRBV14 . . TGTGCCAGCAGCCAATTTACAGCGGGCGGAGATACGCAGTATTTT CASSQFTAGGDTQYF
TRBJ1-2 TRBV19 . . TGTGCCAGTAGTATGACACGGCTCTATGGCTACACCTTC CASSMTRLYGYTF
TRBJ1-1 TRBV29-1 . . TGCAGCGTTATAGGGATGGGGGCTGAAGCTTTCTTT CSVIGMGAEAFF
TRBJ1-2 TRBV15 . . TGTGCCACCAGCAGAGATTCCAACTATGGCTACACCTTC CATSRDSNYGYTF
TRBJ1-2 TRBV27 few TRBD1 TGTGCCAGCGGGACAGGAATAGGAGGCTACACCTTC CASGTGIGGYTF